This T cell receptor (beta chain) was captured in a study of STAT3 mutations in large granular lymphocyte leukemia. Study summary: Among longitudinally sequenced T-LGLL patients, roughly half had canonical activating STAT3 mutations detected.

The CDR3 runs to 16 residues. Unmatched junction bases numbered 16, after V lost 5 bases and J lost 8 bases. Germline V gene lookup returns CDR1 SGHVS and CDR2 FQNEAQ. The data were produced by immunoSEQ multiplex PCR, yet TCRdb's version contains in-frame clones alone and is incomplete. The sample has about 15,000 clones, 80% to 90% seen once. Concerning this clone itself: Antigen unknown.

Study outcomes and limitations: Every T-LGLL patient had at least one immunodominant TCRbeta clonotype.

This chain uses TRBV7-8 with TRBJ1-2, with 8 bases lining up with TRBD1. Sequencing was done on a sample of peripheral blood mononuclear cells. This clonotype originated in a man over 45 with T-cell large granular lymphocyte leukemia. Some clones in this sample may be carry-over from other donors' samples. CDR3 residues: CASSALRQGAKLGYTF. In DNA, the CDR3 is TGTGCCAGCAGCGCATTAAGGCAGGGGGCGAAACTCGGCTACACCTTC.